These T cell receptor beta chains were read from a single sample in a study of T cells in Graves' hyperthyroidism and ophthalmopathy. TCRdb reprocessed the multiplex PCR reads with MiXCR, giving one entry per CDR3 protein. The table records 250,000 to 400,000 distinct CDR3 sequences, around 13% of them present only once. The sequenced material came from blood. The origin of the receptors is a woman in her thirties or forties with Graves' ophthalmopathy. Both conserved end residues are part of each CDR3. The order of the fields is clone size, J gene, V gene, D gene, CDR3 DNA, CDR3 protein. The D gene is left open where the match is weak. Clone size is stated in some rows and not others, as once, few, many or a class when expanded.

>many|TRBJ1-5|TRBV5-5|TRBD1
TGTGCCAGCAGCTTGGGAACCCTACAGGGGGCGGGTCAGCCCCAGCATTTT
CASSLGTLQGAGQPQHF
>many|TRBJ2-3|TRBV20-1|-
TGCAGTGCTGGACAGTTGCAGGGCGGGGAAGATACGCAGTATTTT
CSAGQLQGGEDTQYF
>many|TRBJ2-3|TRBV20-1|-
TGCAGTGCTAGCGAGAACACAGATACGCAGTATTTT
CSASENTDTQYF
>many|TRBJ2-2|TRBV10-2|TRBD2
TGCGCCAGCAGTGAGGGACTAGCGGGAATGGTGGGGCACACCGGGGAGCTGTTTTTT
CASSEGLAGMVGHTGELFF
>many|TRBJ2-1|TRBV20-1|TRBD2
TGCAGTGCTCCCGGGACTAGCGGACTTTACTTGGGGGAGCAGTTCTTC
CSAPGTSGLYLGEQFF
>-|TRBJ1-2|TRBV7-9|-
TGTGCCAGCAGCCACCAGACAGTAGACGGCTACACCTTC
CASSHQTVDGYTF
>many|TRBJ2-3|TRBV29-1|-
TGCAGCGTTGAAGTAGGTACGGTAGATAGAGATACGCAGTATTTT
CSVEVGTVDRDTQYF
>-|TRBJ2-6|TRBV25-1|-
TGTGCCAGCAGTGATTCCCCAACTGGGGCCAACGTCCTGACTTTC
CASSDSPTGANVLTF
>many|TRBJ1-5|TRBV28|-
TGTGCCAGCAGTTCATCCCAGAACTCGGCTCAGCCCCAGCATTTT
CASSSSQNSAQPQHF
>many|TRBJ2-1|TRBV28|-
TGTGCCAGCAGGACCGATAGCTCCTACAATGAGCAGTTCTTC
CASRTDSSYNEQFF
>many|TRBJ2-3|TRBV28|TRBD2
TGTGCCAGCGGAGGAAAAGGCGGGAGGTCAGATACGCAGTATTTT
CASGGKGGRSDTQYF
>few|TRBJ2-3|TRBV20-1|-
TGCAGTGCTAGAGATGGGCCCACAGATACGCAGTATTTT
CSARDGPTDTQYF
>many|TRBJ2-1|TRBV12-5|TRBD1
TGTGCTAGTGGTTTGGTCCCCATTATCCGGGACAGGGGTAAACCAAGGTTCAATGAGCAGTTCTTC
CASGLVPIIRDRGKPRFNEQFF
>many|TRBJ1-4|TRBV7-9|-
TGTGCCAGCAGGGATATGAATGAAAAACTGTTTTTT
CASRDMNEKLFF
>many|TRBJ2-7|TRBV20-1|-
TGCAGTGCTTACTGGAGGTACGAGCAGTACTTC
CSAYWRYEQYF
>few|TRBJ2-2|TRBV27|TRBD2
TGTGCTTCCGGGGGGGAAGGCACCGGGGAGCTGTTTTTT
CASGGEGTGELFF
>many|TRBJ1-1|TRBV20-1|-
TGCAGTGCTAGGACCGCGAACACTGAAGCTTTCTTT
CSARTANTEAFF
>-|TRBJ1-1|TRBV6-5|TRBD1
TGTGCCAGCAGTTCCCCCGGGACAGGGAACACTGAAGCTTTCTTT
CASSSPGTGNTEAFF
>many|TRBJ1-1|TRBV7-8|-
TGTGCCAGCAGCTTTGCGGGATCCGACGCTTTCTTT
CASSFAGSDAFF
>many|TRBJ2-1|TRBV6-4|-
TGTGCCAGCAGTCGCGGGATAGGCGATGAGCAGTTCTTC
CASSRGIGDEQFF
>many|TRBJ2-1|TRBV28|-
TGTGCCAGCAGTTTGGGGGATTCGAATTTCAATGAGCAGTTCTTC
CASSLGDSNFNEQFF
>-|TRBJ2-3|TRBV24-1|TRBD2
TGTGCCACCAGTGACGTAGCGGGGGGGCTAGCAGATACGCAGTATTTT
CATSDVAGGLADTQYF
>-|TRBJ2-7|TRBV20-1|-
TGCAGTGCTTGGACAGTAAACCGCAGAGATTCCTACGAGCAGTACTTC
CSAWTVNRRDSYEQYF
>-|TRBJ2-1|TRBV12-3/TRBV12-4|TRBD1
TGTGCCAGCAGTCCGGGACAGAAGGTCTACAATGAGCAGTTCTTC
CASSPGQKVYNEQFF
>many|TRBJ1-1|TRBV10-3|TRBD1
TGTGCCATCAGGACAGGGGGCCACACTGAAGCTTTCTTT
CAIRTGGHTEAFF
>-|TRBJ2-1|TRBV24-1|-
TGTGCCACCAGTGATCTCAGAGGGGGAAGTGGCAATGAGCAGTTCTTC
CATSDLRGGSGNEQFF
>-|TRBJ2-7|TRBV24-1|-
TGTGCCACCTCCCCGGCAGGGAAGATATACGAGCAGTACTTC
CATSPAGKIYEQYF
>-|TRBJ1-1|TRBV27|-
TGTGCCAGCAGTTTATCTTCCGAGGGGAACACTGAAGCTTTCTTT
CASSLSSEGNTEAFF
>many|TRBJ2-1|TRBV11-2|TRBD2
TGTGCCAGCACCAGAGGGCAGGGGGGGTTACTAGCGGGAGGGAAAGATGAGCAGTTCTTC
CASTRGQGGLLAGGKDEQFF
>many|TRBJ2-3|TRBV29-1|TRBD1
TGCAGCGCTCAACAGGGGGTTAGCACAGATACGCAGTATTTT
CSAQQGVSTDTQYF
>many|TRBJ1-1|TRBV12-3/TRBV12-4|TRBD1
TGTGCCAGCAAGGGACGTGGAGGGGGCCCGAACACTGAAGCTTTCTTT
CASKGRGGGPNTEAFF
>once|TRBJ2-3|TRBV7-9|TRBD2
TGTGCCAGCAGCTCATTACCGGGACTAAGAACCGGGGATACGCAGTATTTT
CASSSLPGLRTGDTQYF
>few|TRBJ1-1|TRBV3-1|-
TGTGCCAGCAGCCCAGGGACTGGACTCCGCACTGAAGCTTTCTTT
CASSPGTGLRTEAFF
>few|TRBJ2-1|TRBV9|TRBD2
TGTGCCAGCAGCGGACTAGCGGGAGGGTTCAATGAGCAGTTCTTC
CASSGLAGGFNEQFF
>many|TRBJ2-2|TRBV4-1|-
TGCGCCAGCAGCCAAGATCCATCCGGGGAGCTGTTTTTT
CASSQDPSGELFF
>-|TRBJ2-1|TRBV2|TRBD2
TGTGCCAGCACTAGCGGGGGGGCGAGTTACAATGAGCAGTTCTTC
CASTSGGASYNEQFF
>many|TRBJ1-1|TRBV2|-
TGTGCCAGCAGTTATCAGGCGGTGAACACTGAAGCTTTCTTT
CASSYQAVNTEAFF
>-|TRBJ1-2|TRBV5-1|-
TGCGCCAGCAGCTTAAGCGGTGGTGGCGGCTACACCTTC
CASSLSGGGGYTF
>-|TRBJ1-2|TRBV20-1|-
TGCGCCGAGGAGGGTCCTGCTGGCTACACCTTC
CAEEGPAGYTF
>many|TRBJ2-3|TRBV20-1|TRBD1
TGCAGTGCTAGACCCATGCAAGGGACAGGGCTAACAGATACGCAGTATTTT
CSARPMQGTGLTDTQYF
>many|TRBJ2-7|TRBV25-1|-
TGTGCCAGCAGTGAATATTCGGGACAAAACTGGGGCTACGAGCAGTACTTC
CASSEYSGQNWGYEQYF
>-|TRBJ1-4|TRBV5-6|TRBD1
TGTGCCAGCAGCTCCCTCCGGGACAGGGGAGTTGAAAAACTGTTTTTT
CASSSLRDRGVEKLFF
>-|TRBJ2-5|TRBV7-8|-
TGTGCCAGCAGCTCCCAGACCACTAGAGAGACCCAGTACTTC
CASSSQTTRETQYF
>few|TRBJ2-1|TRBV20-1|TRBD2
TGCAGTGCTGCGGGACTAGCTTACAATGAGCAGTTCTTC
CSAAGLAYNEQFF
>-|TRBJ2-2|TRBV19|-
TGTGCCAGTAGCCTAACCCCCCGACCCCCGAACACCGGGGAGCTGTTTTTT
CASSLTPRPPNTGELFF
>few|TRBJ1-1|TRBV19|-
TGTGCCAGTAGTCTACTTCGGGGTAGGGCTTTCTTT
CASSLLRGRAFF